Listed below are T cell receptor beta chains from one sample, sequenced in a study of shared clonotypes between healthy human individuals. Clones were read by immunoSEQ multiplex PCR, and TCRdb kept only the in-frame ones, dropping some. The sample records fewer than 800,000 clones, approximately 90% being singletons. The material sequenced was naive CD8+ T cells sorted from blood. The receptor set was obtained from a man between 25 and 39 years old in good health. CDR3s include the opening cysteine and the closing phenylalanine or tryptophan. D genes are given only for firm matches. Clone size is shown for a subset of rows, as once, few, many or a class of expanded clone.

12,.,TRBV5-1,.,TRBJ2-3,TGCAACACCTCGGGGAACACAGATACGCAGTATTTT,CNTSGNTDTQYF
12,once,TRBV4-1,.,TRBJ1-1,TGCGCCAGCAGCCAAGATCTGGGTGAAGCTTTCTTT,CASSQDLGEAFF
15,.,TRBV6-5,TRBD1,TRBJ1-4,TGTGCCAGCAGGATCCTAACAGGGGGCCCGGAGAAACTGTTTTTT,CASRILTGGPEKLFF
15,.,TRBV14,.,TRBJ2-1,TGTGCCAGCAGCCAAGAAGTTTCCCACTTCGATGAGCAGTTCTTC,CASSQEVSHFDEQFF
17,.,TRBV7-6,.,TRBJ2-1,TGTGCCAGCAGCCCTATCGACGAGCCCAGGGGGGTCGATGAGCAGTTCTTC,CASSPIDEPRGVDEQFF
15,.,TRBV27,.,TRBJ1-1,TGTGCCAGCAGTGCTGGACAGAGACTGAACACTGAAGCTTTCTTT,CASSAGQRLNTEAFF
16,.,TRBV4-2,.,TRBJ2-7,TGTGCCAGCAGCCAAGATTACCGGGACTTTTTCTACGAGCAGTACTTC,CASSQDYRDFFYEQYF
14,.,TRBV19,.,TRBJ1-2,TGTGCCAGTAGCTTGGGGTTCCAATTCCAGGGCTACACCTTC,CASSLGFQFQGYTF
15,.,TRBV4-3,TRBD1,TRBJ2-5,TGCGCCAGCAGCCAAGGGACAGGGGTACGAGAGACCCAGTACTTC,CASSQGTGVRETQYF
16,.,TRBV2,TRBD1,TRBJ1-5,TGTGCCAGCACTGGGGAGTGGGACAGGGACAATCAGCCCCAGCATTTT,CASTGEWDRDNQPQHF
16,.,TRBV27,TRBD1,TRBJ2-3,TGTGCCAGCAGTCCCTACAGGGGGCGCCCCACAGATACGCAGTATTTT,CASSPYRGRPTDTQYF
17,.,TRBV11-3,TRBD2,TRBJ2-5,TGTGCCAGCAGCTTAGGGGCCGGGACTAGCGGGAAAGAGACCCAGTACTTC,CASSLGAGTSGKETQYF
14,.,TRBV28,TRBD2,TRBJ2-2,TGTGCCAGCAGTACGGGAGGGAACACCGGGGAGCTGTTTTTT,CASSTGGNTGELFF
16,.,TRBV28,.,TRBJ1-2,TGTGCCAGCAGTTCAGAGGTGGCAGGGCGTGGAAATGGCTACACCTTC,CASSSEVAGRGNGYTF
14,.,TRBV6-4,TRBD2,TRBJ2-5,TGTGCCAGCAGTGACCGGCTAGCGGGAGAGACCCAGTACTTC,CASSDRLAGETQYF
15,.,TRBV28,TRBD1,TRBJ1-2,TGTGCCAGCAGTTTACCGGCGGGACAGGGGATTGGCTACACCTTC,CASSLPAGQGIGYTF
15,.,TRBV2,.,TRBJ2-1,TGTGCCAGCAGTTATCCGGGAAACCAAAACAATGAGCAGTTCTTC,CASSYPGNQNNEQFF
14,.,TRBV4-1,TRBD2,TRBJ2-1,TGCGCCAGCAGCATAAGGCTAGCGGGGAATGAGCAGTTCTTC,CASSIRLAGNEQFF
12,.,TRBV7-9,.,TRBJ2-1,TGTGCCAGCAGCTCAGGACCGATTGAGCAGTTCTTC,CASSSGPIEQFF
14,.,TRBV9,.,TRBJ2-7,TGTGCCAGCAGCGTAGAAGGGGATACGGGCGAGCAGTACTTC,CASSVEGDTGEQYF